One and the same sample provided the 26 T cell receptor beta chains below, sequenced in a study of blood T cell repertoires in COVID-19. The protocol was immunoSEQ multiplex PCR, while the TCRdb copy is restricted to in-frame clones and leaves out a portion. The profile covers 150,000 or so clones, with 60% to 85% appearing a single time and under 2% taken by the ten largest. Sequenced: peripheral blood. All receptors come from a man aged 80 or over with acute or convalescent COVID-19.

Here the CDR3 DNA reads TGCGCCAGCAGCACGGGACAGGGGAATCAGCCCCAGCATTTT. It encodes CASSTGQGNQPQHF. J is TRBJ1-5 and V is TRBV5-1; 10 bases map to TRBD1. CDR3 length equals 14 residues. Germline CDR1 is SGHRS and CDR2 is YFSETQ. V dropped 4 bases and J dropped 4; count of bases not matched to a gene: 2.

The rearrangement uses TRBV6-5 and TRBJ2-7; D might be TRBD2 (5 bases). The CDR3 is 14 residues long. The V and J ends lost 6 bases and 7 bases respectively, with 19 bases between them. Germline-derived CDR1 and CDR2 are MNHEY and SVGAGI. CDR3 amino acids: CASSPRDTRGEQYF. In nucleotides, the CDR3 is TGTGCCAGCAGCCCCCGCGACACCCGAGGGGAGCAGTACTTC.

The chain links TRBV6-1 to TRBJ2-2; the D gene is possibly TRBD1 (6 bases). V was clipped by 2 bases and J by 15 bases, with 13 bases between them. CDR1 and CDR2 from the germline V gene are MNHNS and SASEGT. This CDR3 region has 12 residues. This CDR3 reads CASSEPQGRVFF. In DNA form, the CDR3 reads TGTGCCAGCAGTGAACCACAGGGTAGGGTGTTTTTT.

The chain joins TRBV5-1 to TRBJ1-2, with D hard to call. The V and J ends lost 4 bases and 2 bases respectively, with 12 bases between them. The CDR3 sequence is 14 residues long. Germline CDR1 is SGHRS and CDR2 is YFSETQ. CDR3 amino acids: CASSPNSANYGYTF. The DNA of the CDR3 is TGCGCCAGCAGCCCAAACTCCGCCAACTATGGCTACACCTTC.

This clone occurred a few times. The chain uses TRBV3-1 (or the pseudogene TRBV3-2) and TRBJ1-1; D may be TRBD1 (5 bases). The V gene lost 1 base and the J gene lost 4 bases, with 7 bases spanning the gap. CDR1 LGHDT and CDR2 YNNKEL come from the germline V gene (reference sequence). This CDR3 contains 13 residues. This CDR3 reads CASSQAGVTEAFF. CDR3 in DNA: TGTGCCAGCAGCCAAGCGGGGGTCACTGAAGCTTTCTTT.

This clone was observed a few times. The CDR3 loop is CASSLQGRIPYEQYF. The CDR3 DNA follows: TGCGCCAGCAGTCTTCAAGGGAGAATCCCCTACGAGCAGTACTTC. The chain is built from TRBV5-1 and TRBJ2-7; D might be TRBD2 (5 bases). CDR3 length: 15 amino acids. V was clipped by 5 bases and J by 2 bases, with 17 bases between them. Germline values: CDR1 SGHRS, CDR2 YFSETQ.

This sequence joins TRBV18 and TRBJ1-1; 7 bases are a match to TRBD1. Germline V gene lookup returns CDR1 KGHSH and CDR2 LQKENI. The CDR3 spans 16 residues. Losses at the gene ends were 0 bases for V and 1 base for J; bases not matched to a gene: 5. CDR3 nucleotide sequence: TGTGCCAGCTCACCACCCGGGACAGTAAGGAACACTGAAGCTTTCTTT. As protein: CASSPPGTVRNTEAFF.

This chain uses TRBV7-8 with TRBJ2-7; no clear D gene. The CDR3 sequence is 11 residues long. V was trimmed by 4 bases and J by 3 bases, leaving 4 bases between them. The germline CDR1 and CDR2 sequences are SGHVS and FQNEAQ. This CDR3 is CASSSVYEQYV. Here the CDR3 DNA reads TGTGCCAGCAGCTCAGTCTACGAGCAGTACGTC.

The chain uses TRBV6-5 and TRBJ1-1; D unclear. The CDR3 covers 15 residues. Germline-derived CDR1 and CDR2 are MNHEY and SVGAGI. The V end was cut by 0 bases, the J end by 1 base, with 9 bases between. CDR3 sequence reads: CASSYSIAGNTEAFF. The CDR3 DNA is TGTGCCAGCAGTTACTCGATAGCGGGGAACACTGAAGCTTTCTTT.

J is TRBJ2-2 and V is TRBV6-5, with 7 bases lining up with TRBD1. This CDR3 is 14 amino acids long. The germline CDR1 and CDR2 sequences are MNHEY and SVGAGI. J lost 7 bases, V lost 2 bases, and 4 bases had no gene match. CDR3 in DNA: TGTGCCAGCAGTTACACATGGGACAGCGGGGAGCTGTTTTTT. Translated: CASSYTWDSGELFF.

The rearrangement links TRBV15 to TRBJ2-1, with D perhaps TRBD2 (6 bases). This CDR3 is 16 amino acids long. The germline gives CDR1 LNHNV, CDR2 YYDKDF (reference sequence). V shed 1 base and J shed 4 bases, with 14 bases lying between them. CDR3 nucleotides: TGTGCCACCAGCAGAGTGCCCCCGGCGGGGTACAATGAGCAGTTCTTC. Protein: CATSRVPPAGYNEQFF.

The chain combines TRBV11-3 with TRBJ1-1; D is possibly TRBD1 (5 bases). Germline V CDR1 and CDR2: SGHNT, YENEEA. Trimming took off 3 bases at V and 2 bases at J, with 10 bases between the two ends. The CDR3 is made up of 14 amino acids. The CDR3 is CASSLGRVNTEAFF. In DNA form, the CDR3 reads TGTGCCAGCAGCTTGGGCAGGGTTAACACTGAAGCTTTCTTT.

V is TRBV3-1 (or the pseudogene TRBV3-2) and J is TRBJ1-5; 10 positions match TRBD1. CDR1 is LGHDT and CDR2 is YNNKEL in the germline V gene (reference sequence). The CDR3 has 17 amino acids. With V trimmed by 4 bases and J by 7 bases, 13 bases remained unmatched. CDR3: CASSPGQGPTVGQPQHF. CDR3 coding DNA: TGTGCCAGCAGCCCGGGACAGGGGCCAACGGTCGGACAGCCCCAGCATTTT.

The chain links TRBV29-1 to TRBJ2-2; D might be TRBD1 (5 bases). CDR1 SQVTM and CDR2 ANQGSEA come from the germline V gene. Trimming took 6 bases from V and 2 from J, leaving 7 bases between them. CDR3 length: 12 residues. The CDR3 is CSVGHNTGELFF. The DNA of the CDR3 is TGCAGCGTAGGACACAACACCGGGGAGCTGTTTTTT.

The chain couples TRBV5-4 to TRBJ2-7, with D possibly matching TRBD1 (6 bases). The CDR3 consists of 13 residues. Trimming removed 0 bases from V and 3 bases from J, with 7 bases in between. Germline V gene lookup returns CDR1 SGHNT and CDR2 YYREEE (reference sequence). The CDR3 loop is CASSLDRDYEQYV. As DNA, the CDR3 is TGTGCCAGCAGCTTGGACAGGGACTACGAGCAGTACGTC.

This clone has more than one count but fewer than ten. V and J are TRBV29-1 and TRBJ2-1; weak D call: TRBD2 (6 bases). From germline, CDR1 is SQVTM and CDR2 ANQGSEA. With 4 bases removed from V and 8 bases from J, the gap between germline ends came to 15 bases. The CDR3 totals 13 residues. Here the CDR3 DNA reads TGCAGCGTTGGTCGGGGGTTTGGGGATGAGCAGTTCTTC. This codes for CSVGRGFGDEQFF.

The rearrangement uses TRBV28 and TRBJ2-1; D call uncertain. Germline assignment: CDR1 MDHEN and CDR2 SYDVKM. The CDR3 runs 13 residues. Trimming removed 6 bases at V and 7 bases at J, with 13 bases between. DNA for the CDR3: TGTGCCAGCAGCCCCCTCTTTTTGAATGAGCAGTTCTTC. Encoded protein: CASSPLFLNEQFF.

The V and J genes are TRBV28 and TRBJ1-2, with D hard to call. The CDR3 runs 11 residues. With 4 bases removed from V and 5 bases from J, the gap between germline ends came to 5 bases. The germline V gene encodes CDR1 MDHEN and CDR2 SYDVKM. CDR3 nucleotide sequence: TGTGCCAGCAGTTCCTTATATGGCTACACCTTC. It translates to CASSSLYGYTF.

CDR3 protein: CASSLGLAGEYQETQYF. DNA for the CDR3: TGTGCCAGCAGCTTAGGGCTGGCGGGGGAATACCAAGAGACCCAGTACTTC. The chain recombines TRBV7-9 with TRBJ2-5; 7 bases are a match to TRBD2. The junction had 8 bases not matched to a gene; V was cut back by 1 base and J by 0 bases. The CDR3 loop spans 17 amino acids. CDR1 is SEHNR and CDR2 is FQNEAQ in the germline V gene (reference sequence).

The J gene is TRBJ2-1, the V gene TRBV2; 8 positions agree with TRBD1. This CDR3 comprises 12 residues. With V trimmed by 8 bases and J by 8 bases, 5 bases remained unmatched. The germline V gene encodes CDR1 SNHLY and CDR2 FYNNEI. CDR3 amino acids: CASGRGQDEQFF. DNA of the CDR3: TGTGCCAGCGGTAGGGGACAGGATGAGCAGTTCTTC.

As DNA, the CDR3 is TGTGCCAGCAGCCCGACTAGCGGCATAGAGACCCAGTACTTC. This gives the protein CASSPTSGIETQYF. This chain uses TRBV11-3 with TRBJ2-5; 9 nucleotides match TRBD2. J gave up 4 bases and V 5 bases, and 5 bases lay outside the gene matches. This CDR3 contains 14 residues. Germline V gives CDR1 SGHNT, CDR2 YENEEA.

This clone was seen a single time. The J gene is TRBJ2-7, the V gene TRBV6-2 or TRBV6-3; maybe TRBD2 (6 bases). In germline, CDR1 is MNHEY, CDR2 SVGEGT. The V and J ends lost 0 bases and 5 bases respectively, with 14 bases between them. This CDR3 spans 15 amino acids. The CDR3 DNA is TGTGCCAGCAGTTACTCAGGGCCGGCGGGGAACGAGCAGTACGTC. It encodes CASSYSGPAGNEQYV.

This chain connects TRBV7-9 to TRBJ1-4, with a possible D match to TRBD1 (5 bases). The CDR3 sequence is 14 residues long. The V gene's germline CDR1 is SEHNR and CDR2 FQNEAQ (reference sequence). V dropped 5 bases and J dropped 3 bases, with 10 bases sitting between them. The CDR3 nucleotides read TGTGCCAGCAGCCCCCAGGGCTCTAATGAAAAACTGTTTTTT. As protein: CASSPQGSNEKLFF.

Many counts were recorded for this clone. The chain uses TRBV14 and TRBJ2-5, with D tentatively TRBD1 (6 bases). The CDR3 spans 13 residues. V was pared by 4 bases and J by 2 bases, with 8 bases between. Germline CDR1 is SGHDN and CDR2 is FVKESK. CDR3 DNA sequence: TGTGCCAGCAGCCGGGGACAACAAGAGACCCAGTACTTC. Amino acids: CASSRGQQETQYF.

A single count supports this clone. This chain uses TRBV6-5 with TRBJ2-7, with 8 bases identical to TRBD1. J lost 4 bases, V lost 6 bases, and 8 bases had no gene match. There are 14 residues in the CDR3. CDR1 is MNHEY, CDR2 SVGAGI, per germline. The CDR3 sequence: CASSTNRGSYEQYF. The CDR3, as DNA: TGTGCCAGCAGCACTAACAGGGGGTCGTACGAGCAGTACTTC.

The chain carries TRBV19 and TRBJ2-7, with 7 bases aligning to TRBD1. Germline trimming cut 3 bases from V and 2 bases from J; bases unmatched to any gene: 7. CDR3 length: 15 amino acids. CDR1 and CDR2 from the germline V gene are LNHDA and SQIVND (reference sequence). The CDR3 here is CASSIGAGTAYEQYF. In DNA, the CDR3 is TGTGCCAGTAGTATTGGGGCCGGGACAGCCTACGAGCAGTACTTC.